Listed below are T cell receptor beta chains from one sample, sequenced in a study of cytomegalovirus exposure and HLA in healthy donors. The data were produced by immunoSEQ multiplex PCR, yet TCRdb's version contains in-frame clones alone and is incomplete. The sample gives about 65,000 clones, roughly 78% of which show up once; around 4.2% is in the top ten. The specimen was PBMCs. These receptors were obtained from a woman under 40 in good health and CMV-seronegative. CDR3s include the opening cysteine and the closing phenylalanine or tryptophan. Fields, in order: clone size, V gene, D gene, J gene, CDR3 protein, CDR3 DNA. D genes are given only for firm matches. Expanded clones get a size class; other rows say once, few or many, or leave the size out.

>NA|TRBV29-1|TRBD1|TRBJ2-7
CSASGTASYEQYF
TGCAGCGCCTCCGGGACAGCTTCCTACGAGCAGTACTTC
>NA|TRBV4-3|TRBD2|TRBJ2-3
CASSLQRERTDTQYF
TGCGCCAGCAGCCTCCAGCGGGAGCGCACAGATACGCAGTATTTT
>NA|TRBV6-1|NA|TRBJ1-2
CASSDAAGVYGYTF
TGTGCCAGCAGTGACGCAGCGGGAGTCTATGGCTACACCTTC
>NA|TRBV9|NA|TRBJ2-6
CASSVRGSGANVLTF
TGTGCCAGCAGCGTGCGGGGTTCTGGGGCCAACGTCCTGACTTTC
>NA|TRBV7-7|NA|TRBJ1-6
CASSLEHDSPLHF
TGTGCCAGCAGCTTAGAGCATGATTCACCCCTCCACTTT
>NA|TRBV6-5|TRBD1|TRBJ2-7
CASSSAGTGLGQQYF
TGTGCCAGCAGTTCGGCCGGGACAGGGTTGGGCCAGCAGTACTTC
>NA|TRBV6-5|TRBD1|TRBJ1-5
CASSRDRDQPQHF
TGTGCCAGCAGTCGGGACAGAGATCAGCCCCAGCATTTT
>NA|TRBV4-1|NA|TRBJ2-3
CASSFWSGGSTDTQYF
TGCGCCAGCAGCTTTTGGAGTGGGGGCAGCACAGATACGCAGTATTTT
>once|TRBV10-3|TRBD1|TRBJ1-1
CAISTGANTEAFF
TGTGCCATCAGCACAGGGGCGAACACTGAAGCTTTCTTT
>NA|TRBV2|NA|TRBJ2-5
CASASQETQYF
TGTGCCAGCGCGTCTCAAGAGACCCAGTACTTC
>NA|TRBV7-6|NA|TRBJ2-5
CASRTNQETQYF
TGTGCCAGCAGGACAAACCAAGAGACCCAGTACTTC
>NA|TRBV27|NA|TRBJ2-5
CASSTHPKETQYF
TGTGCCAGCAGTACTCACCCCAAAGAGACCCAGTACTTC